This is a list of T cell receptor beta chains from one sample in a study of T cell changes during pregnancy in multiple sclerosis. TCRdb's table, derived via immunoSEQ multiplex PCR, lists solely in-frame clones and lacks some. Of tens of thousands of clones detected, around four fifths appear once; the ten largest clones hold about 15%. Sequenced material: CD8+ T cells from peripheral blood mononuclear cells, taken in the first trimester of pregnancy. These receptors came from a female donor in good health, enrolled as a control in a pregnancy study. Each CDR3 is given with its conserved first and last residue. Each record gives: V gene, J gene, D gene, clone size, CDR3 protein, CDR3 DNA. A D gene is named only where the DNA matches it firmly. Some rows mark clone size as missing; the rest say once, few, many or name a class of expanded clone.

v_gene: TRBV7-2; j_gene: TRBJ2-5; d_gene: TRBD2; abundance: -; CDR3aa: CASSTGLAGGGSQETQYF; CDR3nt: TGTGCCAGCAGCACTGGACTAGCGGGGGGGGGAAGCCAAGAGACCCAGTACTTC
v_gene: TRBV6-1; j_gene: TRBJ2-7; d_gene: TRBD2; abundance: -; CDR3aa: CASSVSSGDSYEQYF; CDR3nt: TGTGCCAGCAGTGTTTCTAGCGGGGACTCCTACGAGCAGTACTTC
v_gene: TRBV7-8; j_gene: TRBJ2-1; d_gene: TRBD2; abundance: few; CDR3aa: CASSTAGDSGASSYNEQFF; CDR3nt: TGTGCCAGCAGCACCGCCGGGGATAGCGGGGCCAGCTCCTACAATGAGCAGTTCTTC
v_gene: TRBV6-5; j_gene: TRBJ2-7; d_gene: -; abundance: -; CDR3aa: CASSKVAFSYEQYF; CDR3nt: TGTGCCAGCAGTAAGGTAGCCTTTTCCTACGAGCAGTACTTC
v_gene: TRBV4-2; j_gene: TRBJ2-1; d_gene: -; abundance: -; CDR3aa: CASSQDRGGASYNEQFF; CDR3nt: TGTGCCAGCAGCCAAGATCGGGGCGGGGCCTCCTACAATGAGCAGTTCTTC
v_gene: TRBV4-3; j_gene: TRBJ2-3; d_gene: -; abundance: -; CDR3aa: CASSQDVRGTDTQYF; CDR3nt: TGCGCCAGCAGCCAAGATGTGCGGGGCACAGATACGCAGTATTTT
v_gene: TRBV5-1; j_gene: TRBJ1-3; d_gene: -; abundance: -; CDR3aa: CASSGGSGNTIYF; CDR3nt: TGCGCCAGCTCGGGTGGTAGCGGAAACACCATATATTTT
v_gene: TRBV4-2; j_gene: TRBJ1-5; d_gene: -; abundance: -; CDR3aa: CASSPVQDSNQPQHF; CDR3nt: TGTGCCAGCAGCCCGGTCCAGGATAGCAATCAGCCCCAGCATTTT
v_gene: TRBV6-1; j_gene: TRBJ2-1; d_gene: TRBD1; abundance: many; CDR3aa: CASSPTGDSYNEQFF; CDR3nt: TGTGCCAGCAGCCCCACAGGGGACTCCTACAATGAGCAGTTCTTC
v_gene: TRBV9; j_gene: TRBJ1-1; d_gene: -; abundance: -; CDR3aa: CASSAAGRLMNTEAFF; CDR3nt: TGTGCCAGCAGCGCAGCGGGACGGCTTATGAACACTGAAGCTTTCTTT
v_gene: TRBV13; j_gene: TRBJ2-7; d_gene: -; abundance: medium-sized; CDR3aa: CASSLGPGFDEQYF; CDR3nt: TGTGCCAGCAGCTTAGGCCCCGGTTTCGACGAGCAGTACTTC
v_gene: TRBV6-1; j_gene: TRBJ2-7; d_gene: -; abundance: -; CDR3aa: CASNPSESYEQYF; CDR3nt: TGTGCCAGCAATCCTAGCGAGTCCTACGAGCAGTACTTC
v_gene: TRBV6-5; j_gene: TRBJ2-7; d_gene: -; abundance: -; CDR3aa: CASSYREPSSYEQYF; CDR3nt: TGTGCCAGCAGTTACCGGGAACCCAGCTCCTACGAGCAGTACTTC
v_gene: TRBV27; j_gene: TRBJ1-6; d_gene: TRBD1; abundance: -; CDR3aa: CASSPKDRGIAYNSPLHF; CDR3nt: TGTGCCAGCAGTCCGAAGGACAGGGGAATCGCCTATAATTCACCCCTCCACTTT
v_gene: TRBV5-1; j_gene: TRBJ1-1; d_gene: -; abundance: few; CDR3aa: CASSLVGLGGTEAFF; CDR3nt: TGCGCCAGCAGCTTGGTAGGGCTAGGGGGCACTGAAGCTTTCTTT
v_gene: TRBV7-2; j_gene: TRBJ2-7; d_gene: -; abundance: -; CDR3aa: CASSRTGFYEQYF; CDR3nt: TGTGCCAGCAGCCGAACAGGGTTCTACGAGCAGTACTTC
v_gene: TRBV19; j_gene: TRBJ1-6; d_gene: -; abundance: -; CDR3aa: CASSPRQNNSPLHF; CDR3nt: TGTGCCAGTAGCCCAAGACAGAATAATTCACCCCTCCACTTT
v_gene: TRBV28; j_gene: TRBJ2-7; d_gene: TRBD1; abundance: -; CDR3aa: CASNLGGSYEQYF; CDR3nt: TGTGCCAGCAATCTAGGGGGCAGCTACGAGCAGTACTTC
v_gene: TRBV9; j_gene: TRBJ2-1; d_gene: TRBD1; abundance: -; CDR3aa: CASSEPGGSDEQFF; CDR3nt: TGTGCCAGCAGCGAGCCAGGGGGTTCGGATGAGCAGTTCTTC
v_gene: TRBV11-1; j_gene: TRBJ2-5; d_gene: -; abundance: once; CDR3aa: CASSLAGGQETQYF; CDR3nt: TGTGCCAGCAGCTTAGCGGGGGGCCAAGAGACCCAGTACTTC
v_gene: TRBV6-4; j_gene: TRBJ2-2; d_gene: TRBD2; abundance: -; CDR3aa: CASSDTSGSTGELFF; CDR3nt: TGTGCCAGCAGTGACACTAGCGGGAGCACCGGGGAGCTGTTTTTT
v_gene: TRBV2; j_gene: TRBJ2-1; d_gene: -; abundance: few; CDR3aa: CASSSQGTGYNEQFF; CDR3nt: TGTGCCAGCAGTTCCCAGGGGACGGGATACAATGAGCAGTTCTTC
v_gene: TRBV6-4; j_gene: TRBJ2-1; d_gene: -; abundance: many; CDR3aa: CASSDSAGVNEQFF; CDR3nt: TGTGCCAGCAGTGACTCGGCAGGGGTCAATGAGCAGTTCTTC
v_gene: TRBV7-9; j_gene: TRBJ2-1; d_gene: TRBD2; abundance: -; CDR3aa: CASSGGLAGDRNEQFF; CDR3nt: TGTGCCAGCAGCGGCGGACTAGCGGGGGATAGGAATGAGCAGTTCTTC
v_gene: TRBV5-1; j_gene: TRBJ1-1; d_gene: -; abundance: -; CDR3aa: CASSFTGKEAFF; CDR3nt: TGCGCCAGCAGCTTTACAGGGAAGGAAGCTTTCTTT
v_gene: TRBV6-1; j_gene: TRBJ2-7; d_gene: TRBD2; abundance: -; CDR3aa: CASSTTSGSSYEQYF; CDR3nt: TGTGCCAGCAGCACCACTAGCGGGAGCTCCTACGAGCAGTACTTC
v_gene: TRBV11-2; j_gene: TRBJ2-7; d_gene: TRBD1; abundance: once; CDR3aa: CASSPIRDRGSEQYF; CDR3nt: TGTGCCAGCAGCCCCATACGGGACAGGGGGTCCGAGCAGTACTTC
v_gene: TRBV9; j_gene: TRBJ2-7; d_gene: -; abundance: -; CDR3aa: CASSVAGINSYEQYF; CDR3nt: TGTGCCAGCAGCGTAGCGGGAATCAACTCCTACGAGCAGTACTTC
v_gene: TRBV2; j_gene: TRBJ2-6; d_gene: TRBD1; abundance: -; CDR3aa: CASRNRDRTSGANVLTF; CDR3nt: TGTGCCAGCAGGAACCGGGACAGGACCTCTGGGGCCAACGTCCTGACTTTC
v_gene: TRBV6-6; j_gene: TRBJ2-2; d_gene: TRBD1; abundance: -; CDR3aa: CASSRRQGAGELFF; CDR3nt: TGTGCCAGCAGCCGTCGACAGGGCGCCGGGGAGCTGTTTTTT
v_gene: TRBV19; j_gene: TRBJ1-1; d_gene: TRBD1; abundance: -; CDR3aa: CATWTGVNTEAFF; CDR3nt: TGTGCCACTTGGACAGGGGTGAACACTGAAGCTTTCTTT
v_gene: TRBV27; j_gene: TRBJ2-7; d_gene: -; abundance: -; CDR3aa: CASSPAGQPTYEQYF; CDR3nt: TGTGCCAGCAGTCCCGCAGGGCAACCGACCTACGAGCAGTACTTC
v_gene: TRBV11-2; j_gene: TRBJ1-5; d_gene: -; abundance: -; CDR3aa: CASSLDRGRNQPQHF; CDR3nt: TGTGCCAGCAGCTTAGATCGAGGCCGCAATCAGCCCCAGCATTTT
v_gene: TRBV9; j_gene: TRBJ2-5; d_gene: -; abundance: -; CDR3aa: CASSRPTRGSMQETQYF; CDR3nt: TGTGCCAGCAGCCGCCCTACGCGGGGCTCAATGCAAGAGACCCAGTACTTC
v_gene: TRBV25-1; j_gene: TRBJ2-3; d_gene: TRBD2; abundance: -; CDR3aa: CATTRGGVADTQYF; CDR3nt: TGTGCCACTACTCGGGGAGGGGTGGCAGATACGCAGTATTTT
v_gene: TRBV4-1; j_gene: TRBJ2-2; d_gene: TRBD2; abundance: -; CDR3aa: CASSQEGTSGGPVNTGELFF; CDR3nt: TGCGCCAGCAGCCAAGAAGGGACTAGCGGGGGGCCAGTGAACACCGGGGAGCTGTTTTTT
v_gene: TRBV23-1; j_gene: TRBJ2-1; d_gene: -; abundance: -; CDR3aa: CASSQSAGGAQFNNEQFF; CDR3nt: TGCGCCAGCAGTCAATCGGCTGGGGGGGCTCAATTTAACAATGAGCAGTTCTTC
v_gene: TRBV21-1; j_gene: TRBJ2-5; d_gene: -; abundance: -; CDR3aa: CASSKHSGETQYF; CDR3nt: TGTGCCAGCAGCAAACATAGCGGAGAGACCCAGTACTTC
v_gene: TRBV6-6; j_gene: TRBJ2-1; d_gene: TRBD2; abundance: once; CDR3aa: CASSTSGGANEQFF; CDR3nt: TGTGCCAGCAGTACTAGCGGGGGGGCCAATGAGCAGTTCTTC
v_gene: TRBV6-5; j_gene: TRBJ2-1; d_gene: TRBD2; abundance: -; CDR3aa: CASSPLAGGGNEQFF; CDR3nt: TGTGCCAGCAGTCCTTTAGCGGGAGGGGGGAATGAGCAGTTCTTC